The T cell receptor (beta chain) under discussion was sequenced for a study of blood T cell repertoires in COVID-19. Measured with immunoSEQ multiplex PCR; TCRdb has only the in-frame clones, and not every one. Of around 480,000 clones detected, approximately 88% appear once; the ten largest clones hold roughly 12%. The CDR3 length is 16 residues. CDR1 is LGHDT, CDR2 YNNKEL, per germline (reference sequence). The J segment lost 4 bases and the V segment lost 0 bases, leaving 5 bases of the junction unmatched. The receptor comes from a woman between 50 and 59 years old with COVID-19, enrolled during active disease. The chain carries TRBV3-1 (or the pseudogene TRBV3-2) and TRBJ2-2; 7 nucleotides align to TRBD1. The sequenced sample was peripheral blood. The CDR3 coding sequence is TGTGCCAGCAGCCAAGATTGGACAGGTGGCACCGGGGAGCTGTTTTTT. It specifies CASSQDWTGGTGELFF.